This record concerns one TCR beta chain sequence. Its antigen is not known. Sequencing used immunoSEQ multiplex PCR; TCRdb keeps in-frame clones, though not all of them. The data contain tens of thousands of clones, nearly 90% of them singletons. These data belong to a study of T cell responses to AZD1222 COVID-19 vaccine. General study points: Across spike, vaccine-associated CD4 TCRs were found, dominant at 160-218 and 743-854. The reported proportion of spike-specific TCRs targeting unmutated variant regions was nearly half.

Germline-derived CDR1 and CDR2 are WSHSY and SAAADI. The J segment lost 3 bases and the V segment lost 6 bases, leaving 2 bases of the junction unmatched. The CDR3 has 13 amino acids. This clonotype originated in an adult in good health. The chain joins TRBV10-2 to TRBJ2-7, with TRBD1 matching over 10 bases. Here the sequenced sample was peripheral blood, taken on day 0 of AZD1222 vaccination. The CDR3 bases are TGCGCCAGCAGAGGGACAGGGGTCTACGAGCAGTACTTC. Translation: CASRGTGVYEQYF.